This T cell receptor beta chain was sequenced for a study of cytomegalovirus exposure and HLA in healthy donors. PCR was performed using 60 Vbeta and 13 Jbeta primers. Assay used: immunoSEQ multiplex PCR; TCRdb lists only in-frame clones, some missing. This sample has 120,000 or so clones; 80% occur once, and the top ten carry approximately 8.8%. Comments on this clone: Its specificity is not known.

Study results and limitations: For most TCR beta V segments, an earlier analysis put the productive rate at about 90% or about 30% of the time. DRB1 showed the most TCR associations and HLA-C the fewest in a later analysis, as rates varied by HLA locus. It was confirmed in vitro that a few of the CMV-associated chains were specific for CMV antigens.

The CDR3 has 15 residues. Looked up from germline, CDR1 is MNHNY and CDR2 is SVGAGI (reference sequence). V trimming: 4 bases; J trimming: 4 bases; junction bases outside the gene matches: 7. The source of this sequence is a female donor in good health and CMV-seropositive. The sequencing sample was made of PBMCs. The chain employs TRBV6-6 and TRBJ1-5; 7 bases line up with TRBD1. In DNA, the CDR3 is TGTGCCAGCAGTTTAGGGGGCGCGGCGAATCAGCCCCAGCATTTT. Amino acids: CASSLGGAANQPQHF.